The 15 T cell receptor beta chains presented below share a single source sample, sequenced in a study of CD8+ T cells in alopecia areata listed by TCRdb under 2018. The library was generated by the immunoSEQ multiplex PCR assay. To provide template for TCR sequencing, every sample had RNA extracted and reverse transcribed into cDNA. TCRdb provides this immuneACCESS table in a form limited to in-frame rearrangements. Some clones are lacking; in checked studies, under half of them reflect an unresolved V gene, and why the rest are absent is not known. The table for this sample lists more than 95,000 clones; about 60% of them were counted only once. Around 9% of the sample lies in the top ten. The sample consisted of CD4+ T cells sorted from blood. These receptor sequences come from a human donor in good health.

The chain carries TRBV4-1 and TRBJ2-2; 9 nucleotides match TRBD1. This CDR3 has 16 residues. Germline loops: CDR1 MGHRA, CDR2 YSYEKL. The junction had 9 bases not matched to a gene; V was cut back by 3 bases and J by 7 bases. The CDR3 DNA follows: TGCGCCAGCAGCCAGTACCGCCCGACAGGGGGCGGGGAGCTGTTTTTT. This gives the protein CASSQYRPTGGGELFF.

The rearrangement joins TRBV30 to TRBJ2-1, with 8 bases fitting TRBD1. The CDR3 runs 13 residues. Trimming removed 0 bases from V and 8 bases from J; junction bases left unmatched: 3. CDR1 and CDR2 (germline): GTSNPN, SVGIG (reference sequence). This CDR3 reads CAWSVGQGYEQFF. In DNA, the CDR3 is TGTGCCTGGAGTGTAGGACAGGGTTATGAGCAGTTCTTC.

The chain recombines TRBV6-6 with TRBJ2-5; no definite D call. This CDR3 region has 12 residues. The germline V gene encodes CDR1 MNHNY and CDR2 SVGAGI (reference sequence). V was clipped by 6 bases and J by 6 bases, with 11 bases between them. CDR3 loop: CASSLMRQTQYF. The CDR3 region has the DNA TGTGCCAGCAGCCTGATGAGGCAGACCCAGTACTTC.

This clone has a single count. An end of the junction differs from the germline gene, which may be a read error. CDR3 coding DNA: TGCAGCGCCTTGGACAGGCCGCTTAGCACAGATGCGCAGTATTTT. Its translation: CSALDRPLSTDAQYF. V and J are TRBV29-1 and TRBJ2-3; 7 bases fit TRBD1. Germline lookup yields CDR1 SQVTM and CDR2 ANQGSEA. CDR3 length: 15 amino acids.

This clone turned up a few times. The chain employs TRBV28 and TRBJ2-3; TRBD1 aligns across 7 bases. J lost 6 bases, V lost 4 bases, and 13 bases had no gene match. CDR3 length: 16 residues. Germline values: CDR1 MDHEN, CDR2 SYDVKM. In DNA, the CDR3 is TGTGCCAGCAGTTCCCCGGGACAGCAACCGCCGGATACGCAGTATTTT. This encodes CASSSPGQQPPDTQYF.

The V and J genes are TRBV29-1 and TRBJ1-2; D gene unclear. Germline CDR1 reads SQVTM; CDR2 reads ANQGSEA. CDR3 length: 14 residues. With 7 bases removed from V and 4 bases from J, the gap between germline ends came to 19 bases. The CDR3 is CSAIQSHSFYGYTF. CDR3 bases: TGCAGCGCGATCCAGTCCCATAGCTTCTATGGCTACACCTTC.

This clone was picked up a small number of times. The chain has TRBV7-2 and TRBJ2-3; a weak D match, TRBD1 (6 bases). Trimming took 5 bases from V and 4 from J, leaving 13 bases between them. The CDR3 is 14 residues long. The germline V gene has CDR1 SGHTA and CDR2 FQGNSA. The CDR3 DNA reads TGTGCCAGCAGCCCCCACCAGGGGTCAGATACGCAGTATTTT. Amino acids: CASSPHQGSDTQYF. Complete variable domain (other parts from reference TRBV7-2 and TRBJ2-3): GAGVSQSPSNKVTEKGKDVELRCDPISGHTALYWYRQSLGQGLEFLIYFQGNSAPDKSGLPSDRFSAERTGGSVSTLTIQRTQQEDSAVYLCASSPHQGSDTQYFGPGTRLTVL.

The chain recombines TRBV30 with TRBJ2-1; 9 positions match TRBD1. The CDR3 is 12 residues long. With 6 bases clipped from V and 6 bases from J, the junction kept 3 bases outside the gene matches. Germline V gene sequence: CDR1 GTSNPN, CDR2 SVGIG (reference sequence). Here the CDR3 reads CACTTGGNEQFF. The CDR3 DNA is TGTGCCTGCACGACAGGGGGCAATGAGCAGTTCTTC.

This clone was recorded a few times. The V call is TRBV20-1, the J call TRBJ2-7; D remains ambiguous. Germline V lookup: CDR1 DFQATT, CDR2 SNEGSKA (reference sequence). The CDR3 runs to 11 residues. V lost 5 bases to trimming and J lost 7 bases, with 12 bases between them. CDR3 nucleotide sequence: TGCAGTGCTCGCCAATCCCTAGAGCAGTACTTC. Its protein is CSARQSLEQYF.

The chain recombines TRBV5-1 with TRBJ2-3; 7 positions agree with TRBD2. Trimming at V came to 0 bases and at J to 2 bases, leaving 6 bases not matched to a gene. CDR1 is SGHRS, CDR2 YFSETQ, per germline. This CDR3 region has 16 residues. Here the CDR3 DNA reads TGCGCCAGCAGCTTGGAGCCAGCGGGGAACACAGATACGCAGTATTTT. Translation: CASSLEPAGNTDTQYF.

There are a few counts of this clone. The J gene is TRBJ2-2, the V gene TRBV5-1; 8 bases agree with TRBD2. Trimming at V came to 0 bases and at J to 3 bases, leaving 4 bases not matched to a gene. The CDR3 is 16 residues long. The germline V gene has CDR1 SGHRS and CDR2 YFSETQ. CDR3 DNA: TGCGCCAGCAGCTTGGCCATTAGCGGGGACACCGGGGAGCTGTTTTTT. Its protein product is CASSLAISGDTGELFF.

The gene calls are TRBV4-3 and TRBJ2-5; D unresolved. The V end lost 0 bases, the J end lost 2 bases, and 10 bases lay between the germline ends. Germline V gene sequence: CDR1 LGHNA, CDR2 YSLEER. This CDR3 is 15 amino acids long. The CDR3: CASSQDLQEQETQYF. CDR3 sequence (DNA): TGCGCCAGCAGCCAAGATCTGCAGGAACAAGAGACCCAGTACTTC.

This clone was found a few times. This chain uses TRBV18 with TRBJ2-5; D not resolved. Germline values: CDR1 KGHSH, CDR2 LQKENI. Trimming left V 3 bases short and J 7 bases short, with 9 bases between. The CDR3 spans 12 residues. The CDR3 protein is CASSPDLGTQYF. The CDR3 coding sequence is TGTGCCAGCTCACCCGATTTGGGGACCCAGTACTTC.

The DNA of the CDR3 is TGCGCCAGCCAGAAAAGCGGGGGGTTCAAGGATACGCAGTATTTT. Translating it yields CASQKSGGFKDTQYF. The V and J genes are TRBV5-1 and TRBJ2-3; 9 bases are shared with TRBD2. This CDR3 is 15 amino acids long. V dropped 7 bases and J dropped 6; count of bases not matched to a gene: 12. The germline V gene encodes CDR1 SGHRS and CDR2 YFSETQ.

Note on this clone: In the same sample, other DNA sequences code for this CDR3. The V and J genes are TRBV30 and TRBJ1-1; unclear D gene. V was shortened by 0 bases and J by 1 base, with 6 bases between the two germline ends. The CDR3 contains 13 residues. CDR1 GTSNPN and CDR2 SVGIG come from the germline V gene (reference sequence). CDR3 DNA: TGTGCCTGGAGTGTACAAACGAACACTGAAGCTTTCTTT. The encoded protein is CAWSVQTNTEAFF.